These 15 T cell receptor beta chains were sequenced from one sample in a study of T cells in tuberculosis (dated by TCRdb to the late 2010s). Libraries were built with the immunoSEQ multiplex PCR assay. In TCRdb, the immuneACCESS table is reduced to in-frame sequences with V and J assigned. These tables do not hold every clone; where another copy was compared, an unresolved V gene accounts for under half, and the others remain unexplained. The sample table shows about 41,000 clones, and 95% are seen once. Of the sample, roughly 3.6% is held by the ten largest clones. Input material: PBMCs. The receptors come from a donor aged 10-29 years with latent tuberculosis or without tuberculosis infection.

The CDR3 sequence is CASSSPENTEAFF. The CDR3, as DNA: TGTGCCAGCAGCTCTCCAGAGAACACTGAAGCTTTCTTT. The chain links TRBV7-2 to TRBJ1-1, with unresolved D. The CDR3 spans 13 residues. Per the germline V gene, CDR1 is SGHTA and CDR2 is FQGNSA. Trimming took 4 bases from V and 1 from J, leaving 7 bases between them.

V is TRBV7-8 and J is TRBJ2-5, with 7 bases identical to TRBD1. The germline V gene encodes CDR1 SGHVS and CDR2 FQNEAQ. J gave up 5 bases and V 2 bases, and 11 bases lay outside the gene matches. The CDR3 loop spans 16 amino acids. The CDR3 nucleotides read TGTGCCAGCAGCTTACACCTTAGACAGGGCTGGGAGACCCAGTACTTC. As protein: CASSLHLRQGWETQYF.

The chain has TRBV5-6 and TRBJ1-2; D unresolved. CDR1 and CDR2 (germline): SGHDT, YYEEEE. Trimming left V 5 bases short and J 8 bases short, with 16 bases between. The CDR3 has 13 amino acids. The CDR3: CASSWAGGGGYTF. The CDR3 region has the DNA TGTGCCAGCAGTTGGGCCGGAGGAGGGGGCTACACCTTC.

This chain uses TRBV4-1 with TRBJ1-6; weak D call: TRBD1 (5 bases). Germline V gives CDR1 MGHRA, CDR2 YSYEKL. The CDR3 covers 15 residues. V was shortened by 2 bases and J by 5 bases, with 10 bases between the two germline ends. In DNA form, the CDR3 reads TGCGCCAGCAGCCAACCGACAGCGAATAATTCACCCCTCCACTTT. Protein: CASSQPTANNSPLHF.

The chain recombines TRBV9 with TRBJ2-3; 10 bases are a match to TRBD2. Germline V gene data show CDR1 as SGDLS and CDR2 as YYNGEE. Trimming took 1 base from V and 6 from J; bases not matched to a gene: 5. The CDR3 is made up of 15 amino acids. This chain's CDR3 is CASSVSSGGGDTQYF. The CDR3 region has the DNA TGTGCCAGCAGCGTATCTAGCGGGGGAGGGGATACGCAGTATTTT.

This chain links TRBV10-3 with TRBJ1-1; no firm D call. V shed 4 bases and J shed 2 bases, with 8 bases lying between them. Germline assignment: CDR1 ENHRY and CDR2 SYGVKD. The CDR3 spans 13 residues. DNA of the CDR3: TGTGCCATCAGTGCAGGCAGAAACACTGAAGCTTTCTTT. It codes for CAISAGRNTEAFF.

The rearrangement uses TRBV5-4 and TRBJ2-2; a weak D match, TRBD1 (5 bases). V lost 6 bases and J lost 2, with 14 bases in between. In germline, CDR1 is SGHNT, CDR2 YYREEE (reference sequence). This CDR3 has 15 residues. The CDR3 here is CASKRQGGNTGELFF. CDR3 bases: TGTGCCAGCAAAAGGCAGGGTGGAAACACCGGGGAGCTGTTTTTT. The full variable domain, its missing parts supplied by reference TRBV5-4 and TRBJ2-2, is ETGVTQSPTHLIKTRGQQVTLRCSSQSGHNTVSWYQQALGQGPQFIFQYYREEENGRGNFPPRFSGLQFPNYSSELNVNALELDDSALYLCASKRQGGNTGELFFGEGSRLTVL.

The chain links TRBV29-1 to TRBJ2-4; TRBD1 matches 8 bases. Germline loops: CDR1 SQVTM, CDR2 ANQGSEA. This CDR3 is built from 15 residues. Trimming removed 3 bases from V and 3 bases from J; junction bases left unmatched: 7. The CDR3 is CSVDGDRGGKNIQYF. The DNA for the CDR3 is TGCAGCGTTGATGGCGACAGGGGAGGCAAAAACATTCAGTACTTC. The entire variable domain, with the rest obtained from reference TRBV29-1 and TRBJ2-4, is as follows: SAVISQKPSRDICQRGTSLTIQCQVDSQVTMMFWYRQQPGQSLTLIATANQGSEATYESGFVIDKFPISRPNLTFSTLTVSNMSPEDSSIYLCSVDGDRGGKNIQYFGAGTRLSVL.

The genes are TRBV2 and TRBJ2-5, with D tentatively TRBD1 (6 bases). The CDR3 runs 14 residues. In germline, CDR1 is SNHLY, CDR2 FYNNEI. The germline V and J ends were trimmed by 7 bases and 3 bases, with 15 bases remaining between them. The CDR3 region has the DNA TGTGCCAGCAAGCAGGGGCTTTCGGAAGAGACCCAGTACTTC. This translates into CASKQGLSEETQYF.

For the CDR3, the DNA is TGTGCCTGGAGTGAGAGACGGGGGGCGAAAGAAAAACTGTTTTTT. Amino acid sequence: CAWSERRGAKEKLFF. This chain links TRBV30 with TRBJ1-4, with D possibly being TRBD1 (6 bases). Trimming pared 1 base from V and 8 bases from J, leaving 17 bases between. The CDR3 has 15 residues. Per germline, CDR1 GTSNPN and CDR2 SVGIG (reference sequence).

The V call is TRBV5-8, the J call TRBJ1-6, with 7 bases aligning to TRBD1. V shed 4 bases and J 10 bases; nucleotides not matched to a gene: 8. In germline, CDR1 is SGHTS, CDR2 YDEGEE. There are 14 residues in the CDR3. As DNA, the CDR3 is TGTGCCAGCAGCCCCAGACAGGGAGACTCACCCCTCCACTTT. Translated, it gives CASSPRQGDSPLHF.

The rearrangement links TRBV25-1 to TRBJ2-7, with 7 bases identical to TRBD1. The germline V gene encodes CDR1 MGHDK and CDR2 SYGVNS. The CDR3 has 15 amino acids. Trimming at V came to 4 bases and at J to 3 bases, leaving 9 bases not matched to a gene. CDR3 bases: TGTGCCAGCAGTGGATTAAGACAGGGAGTCTACGAGCAGTACTTC. Translated: CASSGLRQGVYEQYF.

This rearrangement joins TRBV7-2 to TRBJ1-2, with a tentative D call TRBD1 (5 bases). This CDR3 has 18 residues. Germline lookup yields CDR1 SGHTA and CDR2 FQGNSA. The V end was cut by 1 base, the J end by 10 bases, with 28 bases between. The CDR3 is CASSLVWPDLGQHNLYTF. In DNA, the CDR3 is TGTGCCAGCAGCTTAGTCTGGCCCGATCTTGGACAACACAACCTCTACACCTTC.

The chain has TRBV27 and TRBJ2-3; 10 bases are shared with TRBD2. From germline, CDR1 is MNHEY and CDR2 SMNVEV (reference sequence). The CDR3 runs to 18 residues. V dropped 8 bases and J dropped 5; count of bases not matched to a gene: 19. The CDR3 protein is CASGLQRGGQFSKDTQYF. CDR3 nucleotide sequence: TGTGCCAGCGGACTACAGCGGGGGGGCCAATTTTCAAAAGATACGCAGTATTTT.

The rearrangement links TRBV4-1 to TRBJ2-3, with 7 bases matching TRBD1. The CDR3 runs 14 residues. V shed 4 bases and J 2 bases; nucleotides not matched to a gene: 3. Germline V gives CDR1 MGHRA, CDR2 YSYEKL. In DNA, the CDR3 is TGCGCCAGCAGCCTAGGGGGCATCACAGATACGCAGTATTTT. Translation gives CASSLGGITDTQYF.